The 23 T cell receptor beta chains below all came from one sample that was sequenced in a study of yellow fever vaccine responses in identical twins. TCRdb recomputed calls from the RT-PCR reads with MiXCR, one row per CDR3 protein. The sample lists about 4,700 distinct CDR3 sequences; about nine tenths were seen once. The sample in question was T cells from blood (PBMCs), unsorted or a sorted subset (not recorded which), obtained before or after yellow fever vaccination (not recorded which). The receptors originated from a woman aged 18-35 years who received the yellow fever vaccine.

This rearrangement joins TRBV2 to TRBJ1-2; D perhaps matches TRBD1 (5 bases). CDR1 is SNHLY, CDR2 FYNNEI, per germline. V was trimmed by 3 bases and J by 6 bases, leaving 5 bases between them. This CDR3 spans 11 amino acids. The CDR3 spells CASSEGHGYTF. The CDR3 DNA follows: TGTGCCAGCAGTGAGGGGCATGGCTACACCTTC.

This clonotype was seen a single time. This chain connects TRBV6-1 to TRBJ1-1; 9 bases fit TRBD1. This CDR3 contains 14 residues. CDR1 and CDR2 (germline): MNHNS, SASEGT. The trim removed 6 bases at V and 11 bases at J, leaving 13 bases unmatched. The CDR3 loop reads CASSPTGGAVRAFF. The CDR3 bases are TGTGCCAGCAGCCCCACAGGGGGCGCGGTGCGGGCTTTCTTT.

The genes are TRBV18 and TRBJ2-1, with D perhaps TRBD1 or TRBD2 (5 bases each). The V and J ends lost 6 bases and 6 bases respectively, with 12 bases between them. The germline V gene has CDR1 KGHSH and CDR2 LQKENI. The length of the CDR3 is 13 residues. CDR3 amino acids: CASSTGPRNEQFF. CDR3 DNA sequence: TGTGCCAGCTCCACGGGACCACGCAATGAGCAGTTCTTC. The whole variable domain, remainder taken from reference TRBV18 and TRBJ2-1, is NAGVMQNPRHLVRRRGQEARLRCSPMKGHSHVYWYRQLPEEGLKFMVYLQKENIIDESGMPKERFSAEFPKEGPSILRIQQVVRGDSAAYFCASSTGPRNEQFFGPGTRLTVL.

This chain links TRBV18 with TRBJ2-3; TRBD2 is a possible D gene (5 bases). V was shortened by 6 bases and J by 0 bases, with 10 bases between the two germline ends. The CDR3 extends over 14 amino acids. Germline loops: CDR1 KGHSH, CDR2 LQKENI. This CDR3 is CASSRGTSTDTQYF. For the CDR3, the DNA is TGTGCCAGCTCCCGGGGTACTAGCACAGATACGCAGTATTTT.

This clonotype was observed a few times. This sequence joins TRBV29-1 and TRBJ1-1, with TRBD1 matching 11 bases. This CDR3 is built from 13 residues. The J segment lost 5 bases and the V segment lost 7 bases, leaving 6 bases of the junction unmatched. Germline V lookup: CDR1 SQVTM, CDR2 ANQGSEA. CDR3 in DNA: TGCAGCGCTTGGGACAGGGGGGAAACTGAAGCTTTCTTT. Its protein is CSAWDRGETEAFF. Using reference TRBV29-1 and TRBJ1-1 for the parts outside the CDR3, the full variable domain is SAVISQKPSRDICQRGTSLTIQCQVDSQVTMMFWYRQQPGQSLTLIATANQGSEATYESGFVIDKFPISRPNLTFSTLTVSNMSPEDSSIYLCSAWDRGETEAFFGQGTRLTVV.

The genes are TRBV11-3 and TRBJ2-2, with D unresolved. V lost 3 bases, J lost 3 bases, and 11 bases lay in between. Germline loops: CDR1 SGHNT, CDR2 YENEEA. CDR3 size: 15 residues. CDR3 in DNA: TGTGCCAGCAGCTTTGGCATGGTGGACACCGGGGAGCTGTTTTTT. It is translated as CASSFGMVDTGELFF.

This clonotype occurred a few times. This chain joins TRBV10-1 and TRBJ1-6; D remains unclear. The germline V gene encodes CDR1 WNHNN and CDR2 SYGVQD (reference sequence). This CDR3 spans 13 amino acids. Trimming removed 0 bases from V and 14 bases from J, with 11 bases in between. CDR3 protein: CASSESPASSLHF. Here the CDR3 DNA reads TGCGCCAGCAGTGAGTCGCCAGCCTCGTCCCTCCACTTT.

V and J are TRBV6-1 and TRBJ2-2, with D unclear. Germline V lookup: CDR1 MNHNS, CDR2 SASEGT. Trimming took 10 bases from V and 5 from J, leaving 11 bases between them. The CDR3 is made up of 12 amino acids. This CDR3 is CATRHPTGELFF. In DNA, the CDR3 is TGTGCCACCCGCCACCCGACCGGGGAGCTGTTTTTT.

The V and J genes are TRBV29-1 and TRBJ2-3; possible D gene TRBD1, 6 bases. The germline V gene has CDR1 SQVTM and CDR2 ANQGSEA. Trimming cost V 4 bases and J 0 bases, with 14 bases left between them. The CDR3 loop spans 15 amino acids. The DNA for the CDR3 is TGCAGCGTTGCACAGGGTCTAATGAGCACAGATACGCAGTATTTT. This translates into CSVAQGLMSTDTQYF.

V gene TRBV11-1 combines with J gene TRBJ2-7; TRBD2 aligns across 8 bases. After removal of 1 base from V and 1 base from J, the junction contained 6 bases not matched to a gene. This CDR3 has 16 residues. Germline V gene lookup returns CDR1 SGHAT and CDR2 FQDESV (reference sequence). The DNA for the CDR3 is TGTGCCAGCAGCTTAGGTTCCAGCGGGGGATCCTACGAGCAGTACTTC. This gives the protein CASSLGSSGGSYEQYF.

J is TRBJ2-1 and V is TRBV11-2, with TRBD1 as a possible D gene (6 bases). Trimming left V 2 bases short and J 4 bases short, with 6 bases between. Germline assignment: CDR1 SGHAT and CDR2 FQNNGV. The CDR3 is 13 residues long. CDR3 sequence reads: CASSLRGYNEQFF. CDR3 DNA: TGTGCCAGCAGCTTAAGGGGGTACAATGAGCAGTTCTTC.

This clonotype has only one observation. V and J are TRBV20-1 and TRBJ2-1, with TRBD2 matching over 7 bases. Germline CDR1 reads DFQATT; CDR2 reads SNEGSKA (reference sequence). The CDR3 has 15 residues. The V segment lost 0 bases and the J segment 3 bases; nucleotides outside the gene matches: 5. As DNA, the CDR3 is TGCAGTGCTAGAGATAACCAGCGGGACTACAATGAGCAGTTCTTC. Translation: CSARDNQRDYNEQFF.

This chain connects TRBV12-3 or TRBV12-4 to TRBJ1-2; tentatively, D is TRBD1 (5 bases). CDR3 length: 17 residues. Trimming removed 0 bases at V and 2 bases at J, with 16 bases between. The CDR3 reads CASSLAQSGRTNYGYTF. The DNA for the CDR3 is TGTGCCAGCAGTTTAGCGCAATCGGGACGAACAAACTATGGCTACACCTTC.

CDR3 loop: CAWAPGANVLTF. The CDR3 DNA reads TGTGCCTGGGCCCCTGGGGCCAACGTCCTGACTTTC. V gene TRBV30 combines with J gene TRBJ2-6, with D unclear. CDR3 length: 12 residues. Per the germline V gene, CDR1 is GTSNPN and CDR2 is SVGIG (reference sequence). V was shortened by 5 bases and J by 2 bases, with 4 bases between the two germline ends.

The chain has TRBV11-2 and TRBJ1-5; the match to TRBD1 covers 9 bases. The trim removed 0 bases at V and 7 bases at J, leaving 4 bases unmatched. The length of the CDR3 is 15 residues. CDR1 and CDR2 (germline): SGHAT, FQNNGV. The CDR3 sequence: CASSLDTGGGQPQHF. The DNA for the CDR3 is TGTGCCAGCAGCTTAGACACAGGGGGCGGGCAGCCCCAGCATTTT.

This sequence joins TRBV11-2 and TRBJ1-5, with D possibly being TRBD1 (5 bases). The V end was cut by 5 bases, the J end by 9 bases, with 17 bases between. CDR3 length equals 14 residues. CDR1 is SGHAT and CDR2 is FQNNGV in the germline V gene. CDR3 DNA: TGTGCCAGCAGCCTAGGGACTCCTGATCGGCCCCAGCATTTT. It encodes CASSLGTPDRPQHF.

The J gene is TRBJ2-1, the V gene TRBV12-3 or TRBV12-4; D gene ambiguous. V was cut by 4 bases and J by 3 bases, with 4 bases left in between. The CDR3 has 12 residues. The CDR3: CASSSNYNEQFF. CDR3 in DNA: TGTGCCAGCAGTTCTAACTACAATGAGCAGTTCTTC.

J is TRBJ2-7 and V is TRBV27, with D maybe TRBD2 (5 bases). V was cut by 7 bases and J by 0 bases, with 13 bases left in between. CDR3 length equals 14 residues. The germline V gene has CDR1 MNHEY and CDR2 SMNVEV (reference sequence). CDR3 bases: TGTGCCAGCAAGATCGGGATAAACTCCTACGAGCAGTACTTC. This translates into CASKIGINSYEQYF.

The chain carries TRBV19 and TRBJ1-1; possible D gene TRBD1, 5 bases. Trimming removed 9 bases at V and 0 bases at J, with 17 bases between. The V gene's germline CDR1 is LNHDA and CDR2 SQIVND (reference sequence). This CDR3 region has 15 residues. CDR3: CASTRQSNLNTEAFF. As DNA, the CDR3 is TGTGCCAGCACTAGACAGTCTAACCTGAACACTGAAGCTTTCTTT.

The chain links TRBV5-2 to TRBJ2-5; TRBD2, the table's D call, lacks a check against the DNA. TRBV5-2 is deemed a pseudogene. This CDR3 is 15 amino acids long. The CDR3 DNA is TGTGCCAGCAACAATAGACTAGCGGGGATGGAGACCCAGTACTTC. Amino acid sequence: CASNNRLAGMETQYF.

CDR3 DNA: TGCGCCAGCACTTTTGGGGATCGGGCCAAAAACATTCAGTACTTC. Translation: CASTFGDRAKNIQYF. The V gene is TRBV5-1, the J gene TRBJ2-4; D gene ambiguous. The V gene lost 6 bases and the J gene lost 1 base, with 14 bases spanning the gap. The length of the CDR3 is 15 residues. Germline CDR1 reads SGHRS; CDR2 reads YFSETQ. Full variable domain (remainder filled in from reference TRBV5-1 and TRBJ2-4): KAGVTQTPRYLIKTRGQQVTLSCSPISGHRSVSWYQQTPGQGLQFLFEYFSETQRNKGNFPGRFSGRQFSNSRSEMNVSTLELGDSALYLCASTFGDRAKNIQYFGAGTRLSVL.

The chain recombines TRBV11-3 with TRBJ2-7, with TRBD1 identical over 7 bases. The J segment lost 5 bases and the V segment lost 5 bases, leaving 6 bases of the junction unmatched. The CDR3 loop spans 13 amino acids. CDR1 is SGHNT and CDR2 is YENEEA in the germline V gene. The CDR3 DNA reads TGTGCCAGCAGCGGATACAGGGGCGACGAGCAGTACTTC. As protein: CASSGYRGDEQYF.

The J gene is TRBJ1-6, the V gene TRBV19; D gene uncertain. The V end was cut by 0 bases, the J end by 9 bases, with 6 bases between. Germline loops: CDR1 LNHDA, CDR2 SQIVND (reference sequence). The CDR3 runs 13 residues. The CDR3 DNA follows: TGTGCCAGTAGTATAGATCGTGCTTCACCCCTCCACTTT. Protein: CASSIDRASPLHF. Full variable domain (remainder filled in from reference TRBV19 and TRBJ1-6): DGGITQSPKYLFRKEGQNVTLSCEQNLNHDAMYWYRQDPGQGLRLIYYSQIVNDFQKGDIAEGYSVSREKKESFPLTVTSAQKNPTAFYLCASSIDRASPLHFGNGTRLTVT.